Here is one T cell receptor (beta chain) with its context. What it binds is unknown. This sample was taken from a study of cytomegalovirus exposure and HLA in healthy donors. General study findings and limits: Subsequent analysis of the 120 or so validation repertoires found a tendency for first-cohort TCR clusters to co-occur. Accounts indicate the classifier identified cytomegalovirus status with strong specificity and sensitivity. Many donors shared some public TCRs, even though most TCR sequences were rare.

Per the germline V gene, CDR1 is SQVTM and CDR2 is ANQGSEA. V shed 7 bases and J 4 bases; nucleotides not matched to a gene: 10. The CDR3 runs 15 residues. Method: immunoSEQ multiplex PCR; TCRdb's copy keeps in-frame clones and lacks some. The sample consists of 50,000 to 80,000 clones, about 89% of them appearing once. Sample: PBMCs. The sequence derives from a woman younger than 35 in good health and CMV-seronegative. This chain uses TRBV29-1 with TRBJ1-5; 10 bases fit TRBD1. Here the CDR3 reads CSAYLGGQGNQPQHF. The CDR3, as DNA: TGCAGCGCTTACCTCGGGGGACAGGGGAATCAGCCCCAGCATTTT.